This T cell receptor beta chain derives from a study of graft-versus-host responses after intestinal transplantation. Study information: Recipients got multivisceral, liver-intestinal, or isolated intestinal transplants. The whole recipient group had anti-thymocyte globulin induction followed by tacrolimus and steroids for 2 to 3 years.

On this clone itself: Antigen: not known.

Deletions cut 4 bases from V and 4 bases from J, with 10 bases between. Germline CDR1 and CDR2: SGHTA and FQGTGA. The CDR3 contains 13 residues. Findings and limits, study-wide: GvH clones were found in recipient marrow; some appeared first in ileum or blood. Early post-transplant HvG declines tracked with peak circulating GvH clone levels.

Sequencing used immunoSEQ multiplex PCR; TCRdb keeps in-frame clones, though not all of them. Of about 90,000 clones in the sample, over 80% were seen once. This TCR was sampled from a human donor who was the organ donor for an intestinal transplant. This chain joins TRBV7-3 and TRBJ1-1; unclear D gene. The sequences come from unstimulated CD8+ T cells sorted from spleen or lymph node cells, collected before transplant. The CDR3 bases are TGTGCCAGCAGCTCCGGACTGAGCACTGAAGCTTTCTTT. This encodes CASSSGLSTEAFF.